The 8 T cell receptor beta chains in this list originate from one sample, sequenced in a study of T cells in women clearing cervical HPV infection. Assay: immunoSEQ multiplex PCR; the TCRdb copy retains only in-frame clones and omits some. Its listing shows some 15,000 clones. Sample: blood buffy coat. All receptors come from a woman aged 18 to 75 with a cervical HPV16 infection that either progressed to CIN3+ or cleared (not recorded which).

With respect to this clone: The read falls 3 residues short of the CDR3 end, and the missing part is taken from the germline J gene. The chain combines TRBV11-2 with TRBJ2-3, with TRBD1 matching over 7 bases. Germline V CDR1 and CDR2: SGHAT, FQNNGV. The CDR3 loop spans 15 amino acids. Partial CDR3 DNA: TGTGCCAGCAGCTTAACCGACAGGGACAATCAGCCG. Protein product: CASSLTDRDNQP. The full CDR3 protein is CASSLTDRDNQPQYF.

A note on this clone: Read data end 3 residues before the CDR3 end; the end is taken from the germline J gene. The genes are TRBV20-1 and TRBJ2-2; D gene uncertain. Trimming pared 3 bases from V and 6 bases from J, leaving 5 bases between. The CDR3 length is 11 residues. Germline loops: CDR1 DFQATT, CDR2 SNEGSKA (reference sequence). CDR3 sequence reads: CSASKPGELFF. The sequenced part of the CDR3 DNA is TGCAGTGCTAGCAAGCCCGGGGAG.

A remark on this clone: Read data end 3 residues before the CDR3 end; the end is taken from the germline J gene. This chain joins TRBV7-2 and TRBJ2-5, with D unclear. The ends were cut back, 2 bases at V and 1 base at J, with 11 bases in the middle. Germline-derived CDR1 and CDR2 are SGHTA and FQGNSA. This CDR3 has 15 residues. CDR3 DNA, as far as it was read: TGTGCCAGCAGCTTACGTTCGAGGTCCCAAGAGACC. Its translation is CASSLRSRSQET. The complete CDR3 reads CASSLRSRSQETQYF.

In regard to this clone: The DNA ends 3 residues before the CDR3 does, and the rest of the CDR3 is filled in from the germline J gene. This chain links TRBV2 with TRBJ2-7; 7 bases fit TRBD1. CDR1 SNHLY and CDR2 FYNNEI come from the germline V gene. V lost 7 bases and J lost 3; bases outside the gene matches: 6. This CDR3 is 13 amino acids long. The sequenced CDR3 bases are TGTGCCAGCAACCGGGACAGAAACTACGAG. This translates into CASNRDRNYE. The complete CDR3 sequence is CASNRDRNYEQYF.

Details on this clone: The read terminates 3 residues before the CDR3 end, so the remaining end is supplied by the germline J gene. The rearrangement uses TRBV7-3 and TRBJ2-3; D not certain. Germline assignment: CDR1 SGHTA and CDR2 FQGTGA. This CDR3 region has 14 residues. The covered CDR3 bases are TGTGCCAGCAGCTCCCTTGGGCGTCAAGAGACG. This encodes CASSSLGRQET. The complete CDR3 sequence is CASSSLGRQETQYF. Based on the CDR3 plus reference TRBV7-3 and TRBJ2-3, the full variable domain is GAGVSQTPSNKVTEKGKYVELRCDPISGHTALYWYRQSLGQGPEFLIYFQGTGAADDSGLPNDRFFAVRPEGSVSTLKIQRTERGDSAVYLCASSSLGRQETQYFGPGTRLTVL.

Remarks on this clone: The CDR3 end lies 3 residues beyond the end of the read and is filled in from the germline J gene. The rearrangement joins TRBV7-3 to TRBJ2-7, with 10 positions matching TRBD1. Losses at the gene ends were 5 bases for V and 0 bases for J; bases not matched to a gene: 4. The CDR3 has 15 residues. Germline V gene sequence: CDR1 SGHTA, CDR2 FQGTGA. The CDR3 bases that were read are TGTGCCAGCAGCCCCGGACAGGGGGGCTCCTACGAG. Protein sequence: CASSPGQGGSYE. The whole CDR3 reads CASSPGQGGSYEQYF.

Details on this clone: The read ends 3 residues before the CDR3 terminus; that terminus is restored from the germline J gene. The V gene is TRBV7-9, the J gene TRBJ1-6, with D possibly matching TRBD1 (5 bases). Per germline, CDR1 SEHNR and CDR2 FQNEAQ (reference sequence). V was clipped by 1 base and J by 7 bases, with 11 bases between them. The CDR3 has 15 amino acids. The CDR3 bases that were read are TGTGCCAGCAGCTTAGGAAGACAGCCCAATTCACCC. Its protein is CASSLGRQPNSP. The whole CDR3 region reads CASSLGRQPNSPLHF.

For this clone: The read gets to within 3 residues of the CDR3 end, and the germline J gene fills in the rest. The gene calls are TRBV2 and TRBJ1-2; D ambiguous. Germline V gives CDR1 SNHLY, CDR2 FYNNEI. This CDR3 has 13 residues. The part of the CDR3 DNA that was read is TGTGCCAGCAGTGGAGTCAGCCGCGGAGGC. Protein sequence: CASSGVSRGG. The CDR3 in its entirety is CASSGVSRGGYTF.